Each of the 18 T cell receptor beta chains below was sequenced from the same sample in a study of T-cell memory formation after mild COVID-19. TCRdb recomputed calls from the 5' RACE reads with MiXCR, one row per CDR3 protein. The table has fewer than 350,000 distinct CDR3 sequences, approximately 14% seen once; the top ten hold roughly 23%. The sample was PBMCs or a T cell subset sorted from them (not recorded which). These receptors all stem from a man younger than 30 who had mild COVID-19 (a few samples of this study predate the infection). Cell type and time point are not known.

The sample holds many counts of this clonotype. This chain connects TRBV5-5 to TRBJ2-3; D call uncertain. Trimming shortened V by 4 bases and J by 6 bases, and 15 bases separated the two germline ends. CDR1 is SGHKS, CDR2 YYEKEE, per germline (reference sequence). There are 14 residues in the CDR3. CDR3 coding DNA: TGTGCCAGCAGCCCGATTCACTCGAGGGATACGCAGTATTTT. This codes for CASSPIHSRDTQYF.

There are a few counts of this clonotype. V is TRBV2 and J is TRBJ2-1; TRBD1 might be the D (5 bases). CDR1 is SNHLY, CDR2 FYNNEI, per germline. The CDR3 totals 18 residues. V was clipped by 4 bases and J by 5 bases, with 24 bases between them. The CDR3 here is CASSGPIGAASAHNEQFF. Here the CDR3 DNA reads TGTGCCAGCAGTGGGCCAATAGGGGCCGCGTCCGCACACAATGAGCAGTTCTTC.

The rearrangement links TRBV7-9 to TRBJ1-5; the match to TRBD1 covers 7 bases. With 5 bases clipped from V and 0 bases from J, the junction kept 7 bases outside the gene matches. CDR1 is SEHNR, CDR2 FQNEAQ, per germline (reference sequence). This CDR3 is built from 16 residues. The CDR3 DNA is TGTGCCAGCAGCCCCCTGACAGGGTATAGCAATCAGCCCCAGCATTTT. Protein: CASSPLTGYSNQPQHF.

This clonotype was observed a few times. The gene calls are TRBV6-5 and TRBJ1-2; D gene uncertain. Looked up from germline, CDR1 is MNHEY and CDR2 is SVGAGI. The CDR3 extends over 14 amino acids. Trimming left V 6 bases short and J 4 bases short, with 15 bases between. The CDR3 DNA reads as TGTGCCAGCAGCAGAGAGGGTTCGATCTATGGCTACACCTTC. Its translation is CASSREGSIYGYTF.

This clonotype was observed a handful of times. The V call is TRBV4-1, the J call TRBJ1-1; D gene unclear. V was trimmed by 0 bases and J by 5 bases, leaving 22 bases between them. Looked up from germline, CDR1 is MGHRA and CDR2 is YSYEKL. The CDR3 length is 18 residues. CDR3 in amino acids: CASSQEVGAPSVKTEAFF. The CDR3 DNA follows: TGCGCCAGCAGCCAAGAAGTTGGAGCCCCGAGCGTAAAGACTGAAGCTTTCTTT.

In nucleotides, the CDR3 is TGTGCCAGCAGCCCGGGGGGGCGATCAACAGATACGCAGTATTTT. Its translation: CASSPGGRSTDTQYF. The V gene is TRBV7-9, the J gene TRBJ2-3, with TRBD2 matching over 8 bases. Germline V gene data show CDR1 as SEHNR and CDR2 as FQNEAQ (reference sequence). The V and J ends lost 5 bases and 3 bases, in that order; junction bases with no gene match: 7. The CDR3 spans 15 residues.

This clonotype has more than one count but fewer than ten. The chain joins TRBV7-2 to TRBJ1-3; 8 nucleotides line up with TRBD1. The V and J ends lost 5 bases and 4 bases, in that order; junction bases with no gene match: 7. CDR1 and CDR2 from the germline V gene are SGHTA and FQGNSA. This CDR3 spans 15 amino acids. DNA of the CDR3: TGTGCCAGCAGCCGAGACAGGGGATCGGGAAACACCATATATTTT. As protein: CASSRDRGSGNTIYF.

CDR3 in amino acids: CASSLWLGDTQYF. The CDR3 region has the DNA TGTGCCAGCAGTTTATGGCTGGGAGATACGCAGTATTTT. The chain links TRBV27 to TRBJ2-3; D is uncertain. The germline V gene has CDR1 MNHEY and CDR2 SMNVEV (reference sequence). V was pared by 1 base and J by 5 bases, with 7 bases between. The CDR3 consists of 13 residues.

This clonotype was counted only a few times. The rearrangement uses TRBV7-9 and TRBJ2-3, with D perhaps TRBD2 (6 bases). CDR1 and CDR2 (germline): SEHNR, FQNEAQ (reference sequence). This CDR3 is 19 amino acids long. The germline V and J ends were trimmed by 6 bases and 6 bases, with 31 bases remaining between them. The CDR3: CASSLPFRGGRSFGDTQYF. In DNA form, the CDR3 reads TGTGCCAGCAGTCTTCCCTTCCGGGGAGGAAGGTCTTTTGGGGATACGCAGTATTTT.

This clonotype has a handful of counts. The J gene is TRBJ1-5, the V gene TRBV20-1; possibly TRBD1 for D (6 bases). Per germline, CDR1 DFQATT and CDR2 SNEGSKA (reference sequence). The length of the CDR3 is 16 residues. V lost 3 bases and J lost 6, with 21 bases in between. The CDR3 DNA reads TGCAGTGCTAGCTCCTTCGGGGGGGCGCTGGGTCAGCCCCAGCATTTT. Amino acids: CSASSFGGALGQPQHF.

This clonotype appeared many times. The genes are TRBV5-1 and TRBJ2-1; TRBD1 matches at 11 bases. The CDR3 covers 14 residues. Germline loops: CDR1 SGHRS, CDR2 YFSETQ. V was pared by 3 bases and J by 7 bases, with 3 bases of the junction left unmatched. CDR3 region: CASSSGTGGNEQFF. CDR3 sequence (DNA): TGCGCCAGCAGCTCAGGGACAGGGGGTAATGAGCAGTTCTTC.

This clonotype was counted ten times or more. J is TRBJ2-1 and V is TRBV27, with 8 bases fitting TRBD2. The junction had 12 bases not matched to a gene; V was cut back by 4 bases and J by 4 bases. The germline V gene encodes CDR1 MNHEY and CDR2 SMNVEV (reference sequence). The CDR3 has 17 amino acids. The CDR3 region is CASSWSGGFPSYNEQFF. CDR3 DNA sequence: TGTGCCAGCAGTTGGAGCGGGGGATTCCCTTCTTACAATGAGCAGTTCTTC.

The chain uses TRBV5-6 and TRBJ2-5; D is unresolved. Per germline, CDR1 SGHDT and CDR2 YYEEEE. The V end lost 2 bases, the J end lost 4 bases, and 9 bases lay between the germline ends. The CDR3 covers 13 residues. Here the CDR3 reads CASSFVAAETQYF. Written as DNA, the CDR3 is TGTGCCAGCAGCTTCGTTGCGGCAGAGACCCAGTACTTC.

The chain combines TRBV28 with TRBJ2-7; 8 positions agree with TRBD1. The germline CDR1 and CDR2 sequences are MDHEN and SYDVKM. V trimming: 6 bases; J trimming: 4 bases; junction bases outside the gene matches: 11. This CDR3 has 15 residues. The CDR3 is CASRSQGALSYEQYF. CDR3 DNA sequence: TGTGCCAGCAGATCTCAGGGGGCTCTCTCATACGAGCAGTACTTC.

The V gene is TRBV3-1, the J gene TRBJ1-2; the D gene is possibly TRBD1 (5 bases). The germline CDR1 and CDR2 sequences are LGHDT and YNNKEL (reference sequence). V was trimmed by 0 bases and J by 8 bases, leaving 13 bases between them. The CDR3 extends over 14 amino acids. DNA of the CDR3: TGTGCCAGCAGCCAAGAACCTAGGGGTAGCGGCTACACCTTC. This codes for CASSQEPRGSGYTF. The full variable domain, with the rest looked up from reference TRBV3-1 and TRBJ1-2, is DTAVSQTPKYLVTQMGNDKSIKCEQNLGHDTMYWYKQDSKKFLKIMFSYNNKELIINETVPNRFSPKSPDKAHLNLHINSLELGDSAVYFCASSQEPRGSGYTFGSGTRLTVV.

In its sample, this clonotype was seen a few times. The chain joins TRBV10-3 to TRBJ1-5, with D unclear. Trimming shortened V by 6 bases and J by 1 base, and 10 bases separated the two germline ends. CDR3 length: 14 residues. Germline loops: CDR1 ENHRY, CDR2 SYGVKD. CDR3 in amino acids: CAIRKDGSNQPQHF. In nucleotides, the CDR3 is TGTGCCATCAGGAAGGACGGGAGCAATCAGCCCCAGCATTTT.

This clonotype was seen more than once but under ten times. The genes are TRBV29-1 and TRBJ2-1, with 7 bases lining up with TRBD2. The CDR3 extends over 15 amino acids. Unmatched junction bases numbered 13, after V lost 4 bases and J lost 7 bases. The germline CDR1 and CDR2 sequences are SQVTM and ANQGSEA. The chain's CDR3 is CSVGSRFDGGNEQFF. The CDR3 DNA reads TGCAGCGTTGGATCAAGGTTTGACGGGGGGAATGAGCAGTTCTTC.

The CDR3 DNA sequence: TGCAGTGCTAGAGGGACTAGCGTAAATTACGAGCAGTACTTC. This codes for CSARGTSVNYEQYF. V usage is TRBV20-1 and J usage is TRBJ2-7; TRBD2 matches at 9 bases. The CDR3 loop spans 14 amino acids. The J segment lost 4 bases and the V segment lost 1 base, leaving 5 bases of the junction unmatched. Per germline, CDR1 DFQATT and CDR2 SNEGSKA (reference sequence).